The present T cell receptor (beta chain) was sequenced within a study of memory CD4+ T cells and cytomegalovirus serostatus. The overall study: Of the healthy Belgian adults, 9 were CMV seropositive and 20 to 30 seronegative.

As originally analysed: Out-of-frame sequences were removed, leaving 2 million to 2.5 million distinct TCRbeta sequences. Only in-frame clones appear in the TCRdb table, and some are missing; sequencing was by immunoSEQ multiplex PCR. V and J calls and clone size come straight from that table; D and trimming were deduced from the DNA. The table shows some 67,000 clones, with about 76% occurring only once. In germline, CDR1 is LNHDA, CDR2 SQIVND (reference sequence). With 3 bases removed from V and 0 bases from J, the gap between germline ends came to 9 bases. This CDR3 region has 15 residues. The sort gate was single viable CD3+CD4+CD8-CD45RO+ cells for memory CD4+ T cells. CD4+ T cells were isolated by positive magnetic selection.

V gene TRBV19 combines with J gene TRBJ2-1, with TRBD2 as a possible D gene (6 bases). The source material was memory CD4+ T cells from blood. The receptor's source is an adult in good health and CMV-seropositive. The CDR3 protein is CASSMEGSSYNEQFF. In nucleotides, the CDR3 is TGTGCCAGTAGTATGGAGGGTAGCTCCTACAATGAGCAGTTCTTC.